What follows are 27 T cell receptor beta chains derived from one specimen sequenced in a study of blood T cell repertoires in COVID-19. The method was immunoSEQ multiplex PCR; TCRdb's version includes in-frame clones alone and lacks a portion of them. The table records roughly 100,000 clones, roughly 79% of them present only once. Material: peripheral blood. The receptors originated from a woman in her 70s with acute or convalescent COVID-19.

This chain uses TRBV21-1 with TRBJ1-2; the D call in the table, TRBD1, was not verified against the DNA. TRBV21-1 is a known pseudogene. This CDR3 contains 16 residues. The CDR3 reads CASSKALGQGGYGYTF. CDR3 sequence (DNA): TGTGCCAGCAGCAAAGCGCTAGGACAGGGAGGTTATGGCTACACCTTC.

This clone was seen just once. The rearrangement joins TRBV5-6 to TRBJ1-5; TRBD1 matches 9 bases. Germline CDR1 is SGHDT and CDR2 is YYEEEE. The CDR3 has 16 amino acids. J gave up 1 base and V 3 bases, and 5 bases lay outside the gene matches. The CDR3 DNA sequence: TGTGCCAGCAGCTCACTGGACAGGGGCAGCAATCAGCCCCAGCATTTT. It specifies CASSSLDRGSNQPQHF.

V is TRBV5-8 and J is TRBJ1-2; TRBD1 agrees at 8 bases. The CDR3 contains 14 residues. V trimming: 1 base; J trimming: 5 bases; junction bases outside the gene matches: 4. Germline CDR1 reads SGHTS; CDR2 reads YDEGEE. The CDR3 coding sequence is TGTGCCAGCAGCTTGCCAGGGGGCTGGTATGGCTACACCTTC. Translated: CASSLPGGWYGYTF. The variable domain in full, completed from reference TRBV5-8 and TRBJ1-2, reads EAGVTQSPTHLIKTRGQQATLRCSPISGHTSVYWYQQALGLGLQFLLWYDEGEERNRGNFPPRFSGRQFPNYSSELNVNALELEDSALYLCASSLPGGWYGYTFGSGTRLTVV.

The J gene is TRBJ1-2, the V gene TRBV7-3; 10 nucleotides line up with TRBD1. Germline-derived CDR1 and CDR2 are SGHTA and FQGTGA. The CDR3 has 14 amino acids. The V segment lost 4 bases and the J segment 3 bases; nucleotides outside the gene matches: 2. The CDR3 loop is CASSSGTGDYGYTF. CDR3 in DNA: TGTGCCAGCAGCTCCGGGACAGGGGACTATGGCTACACCTTC. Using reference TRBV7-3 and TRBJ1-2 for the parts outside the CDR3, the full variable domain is GAGVSQTPSNKVTEKGKYVELRCDPISGHTALYWYRQSLGQGPEFLIYFQGTGAADDSGLPNDRFFAVRPEGSVSTLKIQRTERGDSAVYLCASSSGTGDYGYTFGSGTRLTVV.

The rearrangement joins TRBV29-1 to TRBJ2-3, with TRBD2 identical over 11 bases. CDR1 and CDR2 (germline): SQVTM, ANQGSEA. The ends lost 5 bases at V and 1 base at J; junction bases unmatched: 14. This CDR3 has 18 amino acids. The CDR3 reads CSVRGLAAQRGGTDTQYF. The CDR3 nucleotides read TGCAGCGTTAGGGGACTAGCGGCACAAAGGGGGGGCACAGATACGCAGTATTTT.

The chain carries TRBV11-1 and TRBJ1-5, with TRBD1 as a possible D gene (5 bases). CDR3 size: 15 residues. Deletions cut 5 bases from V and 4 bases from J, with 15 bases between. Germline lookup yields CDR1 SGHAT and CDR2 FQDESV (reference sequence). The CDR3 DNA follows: TGTGCCAGCAGCCCCCAGGGAAAACGGAATCAGCCCCAGCATTTT. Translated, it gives CASSPQGKRNQPQHF.

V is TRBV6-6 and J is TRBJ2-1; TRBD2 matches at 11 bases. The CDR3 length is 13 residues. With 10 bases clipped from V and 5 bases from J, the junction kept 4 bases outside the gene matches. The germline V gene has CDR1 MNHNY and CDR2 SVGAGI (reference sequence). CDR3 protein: CATLAGGNNEQFF. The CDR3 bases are TGTGCCACGCTAGCGGGGGGTAACAATGAGCAGTTCTTC.

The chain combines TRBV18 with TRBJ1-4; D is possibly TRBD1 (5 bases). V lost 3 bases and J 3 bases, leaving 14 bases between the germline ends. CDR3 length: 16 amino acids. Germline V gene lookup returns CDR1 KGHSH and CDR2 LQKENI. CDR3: CASSPNQGHANEKLFF. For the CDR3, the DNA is TGTGCCAGCTCACCGAACCAGGGTCATGCTAATGAAAAACTGTTTTTT.

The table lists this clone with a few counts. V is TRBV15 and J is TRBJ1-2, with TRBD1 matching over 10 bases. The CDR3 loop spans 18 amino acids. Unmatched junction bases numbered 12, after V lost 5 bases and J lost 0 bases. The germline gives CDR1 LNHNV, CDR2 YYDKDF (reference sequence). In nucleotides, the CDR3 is TGTGCCACCAGCCCCTGGCCTGGGACAGGGGCCTCTAACTATGGCTACACCTTC. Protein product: CATSPWPGTGASNYGYTF.

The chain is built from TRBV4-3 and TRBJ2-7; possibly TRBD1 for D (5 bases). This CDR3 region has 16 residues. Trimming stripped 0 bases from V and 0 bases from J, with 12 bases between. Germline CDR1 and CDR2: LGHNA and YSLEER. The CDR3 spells CASSQDPTVSSYEQYF. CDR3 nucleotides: TGCGCCAGCAGCCAAGATCCGACAGTAAGCTCCTACGAGCAGTACTTC.

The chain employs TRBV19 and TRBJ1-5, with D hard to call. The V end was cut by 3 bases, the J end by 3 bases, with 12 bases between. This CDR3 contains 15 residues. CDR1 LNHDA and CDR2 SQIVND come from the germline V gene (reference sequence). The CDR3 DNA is TGTGCCAGTAGTATCCTGCCAGGCCACAATCAGCCCCAGCATTTT. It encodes CASSILPGHNQPQHF. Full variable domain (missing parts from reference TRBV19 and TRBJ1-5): DGGITQSPKYLFRKEGQNVTLSCEQNLNHDAMYWYRQDPGQGLRLIYYSQIVNDFQKGDIAEGYSVSREKKESFPLTVTSAQKNPTAFYLCASSILPGHNQPQHFGDGTRLSIL.

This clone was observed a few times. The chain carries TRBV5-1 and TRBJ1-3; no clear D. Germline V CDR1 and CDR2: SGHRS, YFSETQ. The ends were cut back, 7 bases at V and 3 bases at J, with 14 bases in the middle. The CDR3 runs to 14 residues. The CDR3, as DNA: TGCGCCAGCGGAACCGGGAGAGGTGGAAACACCATATATTTT. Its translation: CASGTGRGGNTIYF.

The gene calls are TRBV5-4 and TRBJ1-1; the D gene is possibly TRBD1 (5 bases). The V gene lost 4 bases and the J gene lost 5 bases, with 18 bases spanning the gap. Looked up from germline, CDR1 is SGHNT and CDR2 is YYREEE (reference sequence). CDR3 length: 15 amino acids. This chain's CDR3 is CASSQGSSMRTEAFF. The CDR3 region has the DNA TGTGCCAGCAGCCAGGGTTCAAGTATGAGAACTGAAGCTTTCTTT.

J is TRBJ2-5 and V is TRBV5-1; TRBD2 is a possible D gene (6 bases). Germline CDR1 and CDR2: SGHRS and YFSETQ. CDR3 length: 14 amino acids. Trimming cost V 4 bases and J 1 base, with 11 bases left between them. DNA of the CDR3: TGCGCCAGCAGCCCCTTGACTAGCCAAGAGACCCAGTACTTC. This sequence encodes CASSPLTSQETQYF.

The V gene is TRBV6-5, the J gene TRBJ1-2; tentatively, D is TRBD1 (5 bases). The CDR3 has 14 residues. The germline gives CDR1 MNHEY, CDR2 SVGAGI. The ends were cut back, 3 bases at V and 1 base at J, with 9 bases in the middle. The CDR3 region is CASSYSQGNYGYTF. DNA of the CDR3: TGTGCCAGCAGTTATAGTCAGGGTAACTATGGCTACACCTTC.

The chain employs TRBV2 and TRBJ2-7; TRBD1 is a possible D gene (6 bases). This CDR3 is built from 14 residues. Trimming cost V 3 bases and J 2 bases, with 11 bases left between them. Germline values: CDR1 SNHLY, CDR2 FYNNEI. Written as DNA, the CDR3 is TGTGCCAGCAGTGACTTAGACAGGCCCTACGAGCAGTACTTC. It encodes CASSDLDRPYEQYF. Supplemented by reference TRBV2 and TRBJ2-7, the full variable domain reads EPEVTQTPSHQVTQMGQEVILRCVPISNHLYFYWYRQILGQKVEFLVSFYNNEISEKSEIFDDQFSVERPDGSNFTLKIRSTKLEDSAMYFCASSDLDRPYEQYFGPGTRLTVT.

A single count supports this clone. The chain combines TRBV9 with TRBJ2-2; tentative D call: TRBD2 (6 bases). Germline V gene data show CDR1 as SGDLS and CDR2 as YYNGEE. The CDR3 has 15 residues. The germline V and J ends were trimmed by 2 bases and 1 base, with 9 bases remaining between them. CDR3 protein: CASSVWGENTGELFF. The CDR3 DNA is TGTGCCAGCAGCGTTTGGGGGGAGAACACCGGGGAGCTGTTTTTT.

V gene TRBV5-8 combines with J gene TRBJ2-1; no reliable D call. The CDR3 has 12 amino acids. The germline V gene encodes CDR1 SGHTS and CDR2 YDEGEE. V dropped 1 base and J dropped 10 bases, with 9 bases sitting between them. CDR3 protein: CASSLTKVEQFF. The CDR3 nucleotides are TGTGCCAGCAGCTTGACTAAGGTCGAGCAGTTCTTC. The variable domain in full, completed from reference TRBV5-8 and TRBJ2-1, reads EAGVTQSPTHLIKTRGQQATLRCSPISGHTSVYWYQQALGLGLQFLLWYDEGEERNRGNFPPRFSGRQFPNYSSELNVNALELEDSALYLCASSLTKVEQFFGPGTRLTVL.

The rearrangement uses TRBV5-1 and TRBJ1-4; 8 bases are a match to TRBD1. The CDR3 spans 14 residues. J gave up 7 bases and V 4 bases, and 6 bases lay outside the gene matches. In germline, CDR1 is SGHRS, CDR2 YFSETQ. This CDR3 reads CASSPNTGGEKLFF. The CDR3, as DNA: TGCGCCAGCAGCCCCAACACAGGGGGTGAAAAACTGTTTTTT. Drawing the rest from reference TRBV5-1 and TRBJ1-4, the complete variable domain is KAGVTQTPRYLIKTRGQQVTLSCSPISGHRSVSWYQQTPGQGLQFLFEYFSETQRNKGNFPGRFSGRQFSNSRSEMNVSTLELGDSALYLCASSPNTGGEKLFFGSGTQLSVL.

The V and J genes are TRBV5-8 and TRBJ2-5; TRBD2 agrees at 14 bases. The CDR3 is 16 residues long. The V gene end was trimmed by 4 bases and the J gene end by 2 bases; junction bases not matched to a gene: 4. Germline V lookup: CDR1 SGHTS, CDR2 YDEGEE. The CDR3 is CASSRTSGGTQETQYF. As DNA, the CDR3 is TGTGCCAGCAGCCGGACTAGCGGGGGGACTCAAGAGACCCAGTACTTC.

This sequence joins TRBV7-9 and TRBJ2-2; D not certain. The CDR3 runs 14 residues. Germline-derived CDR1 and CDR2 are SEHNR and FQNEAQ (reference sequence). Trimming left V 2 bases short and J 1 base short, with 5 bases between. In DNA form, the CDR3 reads TGTGCCAGCAGCTTAAGCCGGAACACCGGGGAGCTGTTTTTT. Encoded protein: CASSLSRNTGELFF.

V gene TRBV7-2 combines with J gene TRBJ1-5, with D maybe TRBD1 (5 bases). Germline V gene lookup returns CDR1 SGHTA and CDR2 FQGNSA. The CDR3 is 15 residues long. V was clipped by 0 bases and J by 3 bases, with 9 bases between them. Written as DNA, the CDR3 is TGTGCCAGCAGCTTAGCCGGACACGCCAATCAGCCCCAGCATTTT. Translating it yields CASSLAGHANQPQHF.

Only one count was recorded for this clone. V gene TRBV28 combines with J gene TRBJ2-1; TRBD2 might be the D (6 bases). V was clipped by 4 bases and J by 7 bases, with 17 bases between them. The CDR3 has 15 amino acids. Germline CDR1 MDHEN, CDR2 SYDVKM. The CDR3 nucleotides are TGTGCCAGCAGTTCGTTACTAGCCCCGGGGAATGAGCAGTTCTTC. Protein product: CASSSLLAPGNEQFF.

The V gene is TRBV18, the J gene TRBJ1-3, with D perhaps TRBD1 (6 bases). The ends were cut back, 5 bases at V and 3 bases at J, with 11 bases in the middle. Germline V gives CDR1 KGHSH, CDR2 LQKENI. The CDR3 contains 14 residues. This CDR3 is CASSINRDGNTIYF. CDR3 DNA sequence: TGTGCCAGCTCAATCAACAGGGATGGAAACACCATATATTTT. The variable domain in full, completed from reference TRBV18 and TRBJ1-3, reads NAGVMQNPRHLVRRRGQEARLRCSPMKGHSHVYWYRQLPEEGLKFMVYLQKENIIDESGMPKERFSAEFPKEGPSILRIQQVVRGDSAAYFCASSINRDGNTIYFGEGSWLTVV.

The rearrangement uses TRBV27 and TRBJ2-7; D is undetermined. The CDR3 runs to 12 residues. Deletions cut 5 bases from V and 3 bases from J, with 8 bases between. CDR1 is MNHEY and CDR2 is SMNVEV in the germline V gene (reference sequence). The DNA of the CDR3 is TGTGCCAGCAGTGGGCAGAACTACGAGCAGTACTTC. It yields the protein CASSGQNYEQYF.

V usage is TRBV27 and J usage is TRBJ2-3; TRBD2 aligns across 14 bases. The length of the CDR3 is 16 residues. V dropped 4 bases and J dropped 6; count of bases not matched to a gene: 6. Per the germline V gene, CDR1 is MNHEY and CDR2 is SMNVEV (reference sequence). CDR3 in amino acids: CASSSSGTSGGDTQYF. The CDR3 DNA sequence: TGTGCCAGCAGTTCCTCCGGGACTAGCGGGGGCGATACGCAGTATTTT.

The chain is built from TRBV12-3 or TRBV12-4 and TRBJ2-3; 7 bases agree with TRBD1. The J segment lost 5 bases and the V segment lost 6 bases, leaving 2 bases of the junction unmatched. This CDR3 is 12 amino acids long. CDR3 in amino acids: CASRGGGDTQYF. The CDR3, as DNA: TGTGCCAGCAGAGGGGGCGGAGATACGCAGTATTTT.